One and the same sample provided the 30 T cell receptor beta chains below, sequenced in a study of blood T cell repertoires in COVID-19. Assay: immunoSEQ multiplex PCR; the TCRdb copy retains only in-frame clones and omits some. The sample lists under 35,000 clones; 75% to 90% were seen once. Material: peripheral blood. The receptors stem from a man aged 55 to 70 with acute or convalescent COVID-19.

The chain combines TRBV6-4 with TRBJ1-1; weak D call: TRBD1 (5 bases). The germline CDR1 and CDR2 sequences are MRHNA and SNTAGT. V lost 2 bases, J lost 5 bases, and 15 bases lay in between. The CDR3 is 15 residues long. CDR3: CASSDRAGRGTEAFF. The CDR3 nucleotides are TGTGCCAGCAGTGACAGGGCAGGGCGAGGTACTGAAGCTTTCTTT.

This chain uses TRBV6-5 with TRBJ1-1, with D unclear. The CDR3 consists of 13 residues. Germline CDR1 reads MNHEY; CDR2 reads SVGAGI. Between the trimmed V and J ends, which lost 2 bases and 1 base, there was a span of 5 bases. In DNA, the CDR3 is TGTGCCAGCAGTTACACGGGGAACACTGAAGCTTTCTTT. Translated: CASSYTGNTEAFF.

DNA for the CDR3: TGTGCCAGCAGCCAACAGGGGGCGGGTGATAAGGCTTTCTTT. Translated: CASSQQGAGDKAFF. The chain uses TRBV3-1 (or the pseudogene TRBV3-2) and TRBJ1-1, with 8 bases lining up with TRBD1. Germline assignment: CDR1 LGHDT and CDR2 YNNKEL (reference sequence). Losses at the gene ends were 2 bases for V and 11 bases for J; bases not matched to a gene: 10. The CDR3 covers 14 residues.

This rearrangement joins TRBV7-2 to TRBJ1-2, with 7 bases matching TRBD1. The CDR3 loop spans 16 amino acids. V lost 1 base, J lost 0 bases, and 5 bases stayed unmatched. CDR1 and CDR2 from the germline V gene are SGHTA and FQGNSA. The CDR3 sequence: CASSLGLGTANYGYTF. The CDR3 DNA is TGTGCCAGCAGCTTAGGATTAGGGACAGCTAACTATGGCTACACCTTC.

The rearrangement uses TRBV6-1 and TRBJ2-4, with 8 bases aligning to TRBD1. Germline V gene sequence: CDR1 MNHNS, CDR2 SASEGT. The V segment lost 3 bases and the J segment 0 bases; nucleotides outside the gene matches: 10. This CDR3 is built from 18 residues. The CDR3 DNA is TGTGCCAGCAGTGACCCAAGGGGACAGGCCTTAGCCAAAAACATTCAGTACTTC. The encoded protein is CASSDPRGQALAKNIQYF.

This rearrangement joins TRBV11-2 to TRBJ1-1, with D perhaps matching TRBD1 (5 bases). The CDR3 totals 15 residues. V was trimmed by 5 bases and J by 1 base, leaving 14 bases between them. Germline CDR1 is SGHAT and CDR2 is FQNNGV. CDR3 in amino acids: CASSVLGLRNTEAFF. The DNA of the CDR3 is TGTGCCAGCAGCGTACTGGGACTTCGGAACACTGAAGCTTTCTTT. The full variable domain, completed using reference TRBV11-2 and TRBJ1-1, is EAGVAQSPRYKIIEKRQSVAFWCNPISGHATLYWYQQILGQGPKLLIQFQNNGVVDDSQLPKDRFSAERLKGVDSTLKIQPAKLEDSAVYLCASSVLGLRNTEAFFGQGTRLTVV.

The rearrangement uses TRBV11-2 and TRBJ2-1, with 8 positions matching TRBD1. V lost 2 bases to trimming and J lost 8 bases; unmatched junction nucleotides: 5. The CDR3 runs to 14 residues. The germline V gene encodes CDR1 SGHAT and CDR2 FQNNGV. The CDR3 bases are TGTGCCAGCAGCTTACAGGGGGCTAACGATGAGCAGTTCTTC. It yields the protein CASSLQGANDEQFF.

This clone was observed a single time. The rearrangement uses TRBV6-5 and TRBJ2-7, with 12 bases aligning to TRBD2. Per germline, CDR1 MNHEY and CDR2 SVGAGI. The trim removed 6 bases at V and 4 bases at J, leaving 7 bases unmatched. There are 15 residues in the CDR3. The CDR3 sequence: CASRILAGGSYEQYF. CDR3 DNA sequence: TGTGCCAGCAGAATACTAGCGGGAGGTAGTTACGAGCAGTACTTC.

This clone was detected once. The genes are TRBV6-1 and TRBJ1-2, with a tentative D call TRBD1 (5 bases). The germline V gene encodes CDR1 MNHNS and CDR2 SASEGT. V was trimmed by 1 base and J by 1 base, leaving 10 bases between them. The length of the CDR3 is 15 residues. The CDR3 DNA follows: TGTGCCAGCAGTGAAGTAGGGGCCCGTAACTATGGCTACACCTTC. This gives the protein CASSEVGARNYGYTF.

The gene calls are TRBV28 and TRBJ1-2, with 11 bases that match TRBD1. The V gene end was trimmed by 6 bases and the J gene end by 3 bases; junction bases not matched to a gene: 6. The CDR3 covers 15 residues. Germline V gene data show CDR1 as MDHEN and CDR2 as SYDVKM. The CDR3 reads CASRPRGQGDYGYTF. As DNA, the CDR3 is TGTGCCAGCAGGCCGAGGGGACAGGGGGACTATGGCTACACCTTC.

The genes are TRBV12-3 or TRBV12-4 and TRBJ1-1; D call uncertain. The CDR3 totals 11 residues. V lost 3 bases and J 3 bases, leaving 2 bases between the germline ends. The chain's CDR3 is CASSFYTEAFF. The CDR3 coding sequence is TGTGCCAGCAGTTTCTACACTGAAGCTTTCTTT.

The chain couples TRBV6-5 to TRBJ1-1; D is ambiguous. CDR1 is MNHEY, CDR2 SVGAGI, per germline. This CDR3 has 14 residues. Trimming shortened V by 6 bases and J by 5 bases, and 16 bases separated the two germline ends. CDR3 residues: CASRDLTRGTEAFF. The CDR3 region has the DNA TGTGCCAGCAGGGATTTGACTCGGGGTACTGAAGCTTTCTTT.

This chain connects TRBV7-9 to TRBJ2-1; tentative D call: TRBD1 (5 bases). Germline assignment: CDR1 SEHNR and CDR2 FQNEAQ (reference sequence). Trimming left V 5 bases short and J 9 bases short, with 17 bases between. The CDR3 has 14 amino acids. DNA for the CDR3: TGTGCCAGCAGCCTCTCTCAAACAGGAAGTGAGCAGTTCTTC. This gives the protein CASSLSQTGSEQFF.

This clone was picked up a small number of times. This CDR3 is CASREDRGITEAFF. In DNA, the CDR3 is TGTGCCAGCAGAGAGGACAGGGGTATTACTGAAGCTTTCTTT. V gene TRBV2 combines with J gene TRBJ1-1, with 9 bases identical to TRBD1. In germline, CDR1 is SNHLY, CDR2 FYNNEI. The CDR3 loop spans 14 amino acids. After removal of 6 bases from V and 5 bases from J, the junction contained 7 bases not matched to a gene. Full variable domain (outside the CDR3, taken from reference TRBV2 and TRBJ1-1): EPEVTQTPSHQVTQMGQEVILRCVPISNHLYFYWYRQILGQKVEFLVSFYNNEISEKSEIFDDQFSVERPDGSNFTLKIRSTKLEDSAMYFCASREDRGITEAFFGQGTRLTVV.

The CDR3 DNA reads TGCAGCGTTTTACTAGCGGGGTACGAGCAGTACTTC. Translated, it gives CSVLLAGYEQYF. The chain combines TRBV29-1 with TRBJ2-7; TRBD2 agrees at 10 bases. The V gene end was trimmed by 5 bases and the J gene end by 4 bases; junction bases not matched to a gene: 2. CDR1 SQVTM and CDR2 ANQGSEA come from the germline V gene. CDR3 length equals 12 residues.

This CDR3 is CASREQNTDTQYF. The CDR3 bases are TGTGCCAGCCGGGAGCAAAACACAGATACGCAGTATTTT. This chain joins TRBV28 and TRBJ2-3; D perhaps matches TRBD2 (6 bases). This CDR3 contains 13 residues. Trimming removed 8 bases at V and 2 bases at J, with 11 bases between. The germline V gene has CDR1 MDHEN and CDR2 SYDVKM.

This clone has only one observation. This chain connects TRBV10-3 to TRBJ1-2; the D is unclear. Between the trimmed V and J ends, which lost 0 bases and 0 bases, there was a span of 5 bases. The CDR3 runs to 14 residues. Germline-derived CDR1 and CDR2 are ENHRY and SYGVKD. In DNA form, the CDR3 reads TGTGCCATCAGTGAGTCGGCAGCTAACTATGGCTACACCTTC. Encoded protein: CAISESAANYGYTF.

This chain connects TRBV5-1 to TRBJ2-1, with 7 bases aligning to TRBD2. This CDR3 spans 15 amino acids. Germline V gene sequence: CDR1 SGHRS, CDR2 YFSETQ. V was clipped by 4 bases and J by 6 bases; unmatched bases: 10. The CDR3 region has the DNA TGCGCCAGCAGCCTTAGCGGGTACGAAGCCAATGAGCAGTTCTTC. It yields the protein CASSLSGYEANEQFF.

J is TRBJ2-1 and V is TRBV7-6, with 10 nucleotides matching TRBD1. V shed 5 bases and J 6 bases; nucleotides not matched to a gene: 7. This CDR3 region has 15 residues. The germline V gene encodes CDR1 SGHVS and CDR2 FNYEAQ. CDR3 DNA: TGTGCCAGCAGCCCGTCCGGGACAGGGGCCAATGAGCAGTTCTTC. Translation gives CASSPSGTGANEQFF.

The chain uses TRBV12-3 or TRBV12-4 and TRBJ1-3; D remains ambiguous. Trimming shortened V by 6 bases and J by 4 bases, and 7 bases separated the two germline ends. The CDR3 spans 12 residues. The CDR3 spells CASRALGNTIYF. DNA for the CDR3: TGTGCCAGCAGGGCTCTGGGAAACACCATATATTTT.

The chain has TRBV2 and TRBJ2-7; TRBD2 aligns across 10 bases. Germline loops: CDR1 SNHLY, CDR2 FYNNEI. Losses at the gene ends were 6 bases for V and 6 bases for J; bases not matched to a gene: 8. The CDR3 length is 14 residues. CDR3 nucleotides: TGTGCCAGCAGCTCCGGGACTAGCGTTTTCGAGCAGTACTTC. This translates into CASSSGTSVFEQYF.

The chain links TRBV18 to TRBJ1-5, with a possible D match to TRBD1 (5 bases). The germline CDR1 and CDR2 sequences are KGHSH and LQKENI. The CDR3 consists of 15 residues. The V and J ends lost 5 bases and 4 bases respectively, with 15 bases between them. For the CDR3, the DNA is TGTGCCAGCTCAGCCCCAGGGAATCAGAATCAGCCCCAGCATTTT. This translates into CASSAPGNQNQPQHF.

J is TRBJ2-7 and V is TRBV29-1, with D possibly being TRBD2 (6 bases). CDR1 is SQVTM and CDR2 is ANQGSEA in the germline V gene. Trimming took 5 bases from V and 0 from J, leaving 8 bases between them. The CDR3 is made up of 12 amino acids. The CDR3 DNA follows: TGCAGCGTTAGGGACTCCTCCTACGAGCAGTACTTC. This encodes CSVRDSSYEQYF.

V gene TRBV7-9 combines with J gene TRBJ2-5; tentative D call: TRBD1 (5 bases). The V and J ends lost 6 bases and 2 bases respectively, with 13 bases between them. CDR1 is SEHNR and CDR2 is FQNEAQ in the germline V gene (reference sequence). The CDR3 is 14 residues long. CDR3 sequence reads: CASRLSGMQETQYF. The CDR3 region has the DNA TGTGCCAGCAGACTGTCAGGGATGCAAGAGACCCAGTACTTC.

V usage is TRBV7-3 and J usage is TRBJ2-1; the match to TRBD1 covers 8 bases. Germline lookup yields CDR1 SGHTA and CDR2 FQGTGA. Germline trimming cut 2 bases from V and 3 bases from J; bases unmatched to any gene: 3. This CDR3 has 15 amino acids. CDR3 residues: CASSLAGQGYNEQFF. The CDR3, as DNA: TGTGCCAGCAGCTTAGCTGGACAGGGCTACAATGAGCAGTTCTTC.

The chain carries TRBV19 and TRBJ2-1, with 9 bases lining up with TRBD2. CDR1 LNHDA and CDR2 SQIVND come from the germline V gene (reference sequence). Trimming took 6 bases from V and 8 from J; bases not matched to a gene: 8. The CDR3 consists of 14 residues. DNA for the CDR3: TGTGCCAGTAGCAAGGGACTAGCTTTCTATGAGCAGTTCTTC. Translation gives CASSKGLAFYEQFF.

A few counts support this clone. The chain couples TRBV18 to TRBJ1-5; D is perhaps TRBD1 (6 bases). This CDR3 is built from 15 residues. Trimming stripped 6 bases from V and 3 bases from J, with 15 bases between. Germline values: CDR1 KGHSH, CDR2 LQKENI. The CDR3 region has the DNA TGTGCCAGCTCCCAACAACAGGGCCTCAATCAGCCCCAGCATTTT. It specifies CASSQQQGLNQPQHF.

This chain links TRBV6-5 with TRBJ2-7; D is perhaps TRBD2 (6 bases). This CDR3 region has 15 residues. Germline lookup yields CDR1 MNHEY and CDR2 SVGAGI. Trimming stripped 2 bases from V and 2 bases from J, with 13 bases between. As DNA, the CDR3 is TGTGCCAGCAGTTACATCGGGGGTCCTACCTACGAGCAGTACTTC. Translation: CASSYIGGPTYEQYF.

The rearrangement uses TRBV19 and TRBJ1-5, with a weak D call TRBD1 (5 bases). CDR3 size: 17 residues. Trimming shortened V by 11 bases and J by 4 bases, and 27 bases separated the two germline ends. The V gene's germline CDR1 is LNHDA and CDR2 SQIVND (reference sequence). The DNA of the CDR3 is TGTGCCGCCTCCGGCGGAGGGGTTGGCTTTGTGAATCAGCCCCAGCATTTT. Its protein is CAASGGGVGFVNQPQHF.

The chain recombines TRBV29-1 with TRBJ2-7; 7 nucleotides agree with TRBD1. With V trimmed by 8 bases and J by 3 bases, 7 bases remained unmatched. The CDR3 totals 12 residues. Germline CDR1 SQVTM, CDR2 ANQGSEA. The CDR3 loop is CSITGVFYEQYF. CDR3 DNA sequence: TGCAGCATAACAGGGGTATTCTACGAGCAGTACTTC.